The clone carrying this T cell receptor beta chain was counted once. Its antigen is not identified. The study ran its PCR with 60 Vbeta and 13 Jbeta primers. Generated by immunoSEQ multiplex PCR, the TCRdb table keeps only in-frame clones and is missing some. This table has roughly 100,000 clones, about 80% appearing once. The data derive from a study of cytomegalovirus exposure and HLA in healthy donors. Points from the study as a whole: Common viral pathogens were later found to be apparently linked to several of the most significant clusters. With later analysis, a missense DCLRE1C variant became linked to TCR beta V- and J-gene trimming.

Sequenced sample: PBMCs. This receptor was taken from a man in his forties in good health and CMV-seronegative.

CDR3 residues: CASSFVLRAGYGYTF. The CDR3 nucleotides read TGTGCCAGCAGCTTTGTTTTGAGGGCAGGCTATGGCTACACCTTC. The V call is TRBV7-2, the J call TRBJ1-2; D is unclear. The CDR3 spans 15 residues. Germline CDR1 reads SGHTA; CDR2 reads FQGNSA. V lost 3 bases and J lost 4, with 15 bases in between. The full variable domain, with the rest looked up from reference TRBV7-2 and TRBJ1-2, is GAGVSQSPSNKVTEKGKDVELRCDPISGHTALYWYRQSLGQGLEFLIYFQGNSAPDKSGLPSDRFSAERTGGSVSTLTIQRTQQEDSAVYLCASSFVLRAGYGYTFGSGTRLTVV.